A single sample gave rise to the 2 T cell receptor beta chains below, sequenced in a study of T cells in Graves' hyperthyroidism and ophthalmopathy. There were TCR beta CDR3 regions amplified from RNA transcripts. First-round RT-PCR targeting the TCR CDR3 was performed with the HTBI primer set. One entry per CDR3 protein results from TCRdb running MiXCR on the multiplex PCR reads. The sample lists roughly 420,000 distinct CDR3 sequences; around 16% were seen once. The specimen sequenced was blood. The receptors originated from a woman younger than 30 with Graves' hyperthyroidism.

There are many counts of this clonotype. This chain joins TRBV7-6 and TRBJ2-3, with D perhaps given as TRBD1 or TRBD2 (6 bases each). Trimming took off 1 base at V and 5 bases at J, with 13 bases between the two ends. This CDR3 is 15 amino acids long. Germline CDR1 and CDR2: SGHVS and FNYEAQ. The DNA of the CDR3 is TGTGCCAGCAGCTTAGTCGGGGGCCCCGGAGATACGCAGTATTTT. Translation gives CASSLVGGPGDTQYF.

A few counts support this clonotype. J is TRBJ1-1 and V is TRBV9; D not resolved. Germline loops: CDR1 SGDLS, CDR2 YYNGEE. V was clipped by 4 bases and J by 2 bases, with 9 bases between them. The CDR3 is 13 amino acids. CDR3 bases: TGTGCCAGCAGCACGTACTCTAACACTGAAGCTTTCTTT. Its protein product is CASSTYSNTEAFF.